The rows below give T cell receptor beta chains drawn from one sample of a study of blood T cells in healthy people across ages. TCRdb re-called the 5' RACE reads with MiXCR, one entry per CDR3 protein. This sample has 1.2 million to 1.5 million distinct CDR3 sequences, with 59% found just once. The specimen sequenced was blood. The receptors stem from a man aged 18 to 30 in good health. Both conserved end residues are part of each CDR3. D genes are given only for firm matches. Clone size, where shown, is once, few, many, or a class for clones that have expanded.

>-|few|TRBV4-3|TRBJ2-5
CASSERVIGTQYF
TGCGCCAGCAGCGAAAGGGTCATTGGGACCCAGTACTTC
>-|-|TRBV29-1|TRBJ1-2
CSVRMDSDSNYGYTF
TGCAGCGTGAGAATGGACAGTGACTCTAACTATGGCTACACCTTC
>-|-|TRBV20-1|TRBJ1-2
CSATGAREGYTF
TGCAGTGCTACCGGGGCTAGGGAGGGCTACACCTTC
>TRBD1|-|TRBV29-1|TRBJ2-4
CSAGDRLAKNIQYF
TGCAGCGCCGGGGACAGGCTAGCCAAAAACATTCAGTACTTC
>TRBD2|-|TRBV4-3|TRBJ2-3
CASSQGTSADTQYF
TGCGCCAGCAGCCAGGGAACTAGCGCAGATACGCAGTATTTT
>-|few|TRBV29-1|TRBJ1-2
CSVENDRPYGYTF
TGCAGCGTTGAAAACGACAGGCCCTATGGCTACACCTTC
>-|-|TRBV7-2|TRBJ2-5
CASSPPPGQETQYF
TGTGCCAGCAGCCCGCCGCCGGGCCAAGAGACCCAGTACTTC
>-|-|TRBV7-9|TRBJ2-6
CASSSGQPLTADVLTF
TGTGCCAGCAGCTCTGGACAGCCCCTAACCGCGGACGTCCTGACTTTC
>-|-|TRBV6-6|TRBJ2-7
CASSFPGGAYEQYF
TGTGCCAGCAGTTTCCCAGGGGGGGCCTACGAGCAGTACTTC
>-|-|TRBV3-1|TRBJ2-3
CASSQDEGLITDTQYF
TGTGCCAGCAGCCAAGACGAGGGACTGATCACAGATACGCAGTATTTT
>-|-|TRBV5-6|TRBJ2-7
CASSFRNPSEQYF
TGTGCCAGCAGCTTTCGAAACCCCAGCGAGCAGTACTTC
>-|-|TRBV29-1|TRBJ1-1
CSVVRGSPEAFF
TGCAGCGTTGTTCGTGGTTCCCCTGAAGCTTTCTTT
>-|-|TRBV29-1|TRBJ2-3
CSVVATLTDTQYF
TGCAGCGTTGTGGCTACACTCACAGATACGCAGTATTTT
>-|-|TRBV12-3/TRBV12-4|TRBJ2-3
CASSSRDSPFSTDTQYF
TGTGCCAGCAGTAGCCGGGACTCCCCGTTTAGCACAGATACGCAGTATTTT
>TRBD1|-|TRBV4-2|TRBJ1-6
CASSQVGDRGLPLHF
TGTGCCAGCAGCCAAGTTGGAGACAGGGGGCTGCCCCTCCACTTT
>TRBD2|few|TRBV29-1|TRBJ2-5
CSVVMTSGWQETQYF
TGCAGCGTTGTTATGACTAGCGGGTGGCAAGAGACCCAGTACTTC
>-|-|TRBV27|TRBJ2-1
CASSLSVTSNEQFF
TGTGCCAGCAGTTTATCGGTGACTAGCAATGAGCAGTTCTTC
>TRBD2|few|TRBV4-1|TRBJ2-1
CASSPGDGRAPYNEQFF
TGCGCCAGCAGCCCTGGGGACGGGAGGGCCCCCTACAATGAGCAGTTCTTC
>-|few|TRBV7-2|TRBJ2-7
CASSLGGQTREQYF
TGTGCCAGCAGCTTAGGTGGACAGACGCGCGAGCAGTACTTC
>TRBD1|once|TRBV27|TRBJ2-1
CAGSLWTGNEQFF
TGTGCCGGCAGTTTGTGGACAGGAAATGAGCAGTTCTTC
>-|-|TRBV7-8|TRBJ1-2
CASSLGTLGNYGYTF
TGTGCCAGCAGCTTGGGGACCCTAGGGAACTATGGCTACACCTTC
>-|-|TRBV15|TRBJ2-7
CATSRNRDPYEQYF
TGTGCCACCAGCAGAAACAGGGATCCCTACGAGCAGTACTTC
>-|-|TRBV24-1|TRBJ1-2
CATSASKPGGYKNYGYTF
TGTGCCACCAGTGCGTCGAAACCAGGAGGGTATAAGAACTATGGCTACACCTTC
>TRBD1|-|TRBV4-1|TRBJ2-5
CASSQGDRTGMETQYF
TGCGCCAGCAGCCAAGGGGACCGGACAGGCATGGAGACCCAGTACTTC
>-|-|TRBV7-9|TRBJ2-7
CASSLVNFDEQYF
TGTGCCAGCAGCTTAGTAAATTTTGACGAGCAGTACTTC
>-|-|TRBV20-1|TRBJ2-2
CSARVEERGTGELFF
TGCAGTGCTAGAGTAGAGGAGCGTGGGACCGGGGAGCTGTTTTTT
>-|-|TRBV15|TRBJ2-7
CATSRDEGEQYF
TGTGCCACCAGCAGAGATGAGGGCGAGCAGTACTTC
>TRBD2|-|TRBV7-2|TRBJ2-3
CASSLALAGDGDTQYF
TGTGCCAGCAGCTTAGCGCTGGCGGGGGATGGAGATACGCAGTATTTT
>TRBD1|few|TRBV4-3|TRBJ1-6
CASSQAKGQGANSPLHF
TGCGCCAGCAGCCAAGCTAAGGGACAGGGAGCTAATTCACCCCTCCACTTT
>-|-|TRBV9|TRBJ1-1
CASSVAGASTEAFF
TGTGCCAGCAGCGTAGCGGGAGCGAGCACTGAAGCTTTCTTT
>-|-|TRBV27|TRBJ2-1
CASSLIGPYSYNEQFF
TGTGCCAGCAGTTTAATAGGCCCTTACTCCTACAATGAGCAGTTCTTC
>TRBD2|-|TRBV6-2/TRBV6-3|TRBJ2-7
CASRRGLAGYSYEQYF
TGTGCCAGCAGACGTGGACTAGCGGGCTACTCCTACGAGCAGTACTTC
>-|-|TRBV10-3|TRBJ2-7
CAISEPTGRQVYEQYF
TGTGCCATCAGTGAACCTACAGGGAGGCAAGTCTACGAGCAGTACTTC
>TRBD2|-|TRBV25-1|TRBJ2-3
CASSEWGGRTDTQYF
TGTGCCAGCAGTGAATGGGGCGGGAGAACAGATACGCAGTATTTT
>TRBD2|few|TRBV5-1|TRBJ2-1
CASSPDGAGGNEQFF
TGCGCCAGCAGCCCCGACGGGGCGGGGGGTAATGAGCAGTTCTTC
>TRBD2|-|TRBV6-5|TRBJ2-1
CASTRGQRENNEQFF
TGTGCCAGCACCCGAGGGCAGCGGGAAAACAATGAGCAGTTCTTC
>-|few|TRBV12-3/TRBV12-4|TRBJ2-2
CASGASANTGELFF
TGTGCCAGCGGGGCTAGCGCGAACACCGGGGAGCTGTTTTTT
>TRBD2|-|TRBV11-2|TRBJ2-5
CASSLRGTSGIETQYF
TGTGCCAGCAGCCTTAGGGGGACTAGCGGGATAGAGACCCAGTACTTC
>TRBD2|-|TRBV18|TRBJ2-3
CASSPPIKAGVTDTQYF
TGTGCCAGCTCACCTCCTATAAAAGCGGGAGTTACAGATACGCAGTATTTT
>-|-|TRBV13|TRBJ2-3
CASSSPGRGDTDTQYF
TGTGCCAGCAGCTCACCGGGACGAGGGGATACAGATACGCAGTATTTT
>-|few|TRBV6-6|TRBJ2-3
CASRRSSTTDTQYF
TGTGCCAGCCGTCGGAGTTCCACCACAGATACGCAGTATTTT
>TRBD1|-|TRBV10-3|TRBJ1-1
CAISLRDSEAFF
TGTGCCATCAGCCTCCGGGACAGTGAAGCTTTCTTT
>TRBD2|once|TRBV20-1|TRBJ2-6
CSASSRGGLTSGANVLIF
TGCAGTGCTAGTTCACGGGGGGGCTTAACCTCTGGGGCCAACGTCCTGATTTTC
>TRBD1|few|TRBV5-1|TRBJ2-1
CASSERQGAYNEQFF
TGCGCCAGCAGCGAAAGACAGGGCGCCTACAATGAGCAGTTCTTC
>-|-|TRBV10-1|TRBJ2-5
CASSESTIKTQYF
TGCGCCAGCAGTGAGTCGACTATAAAGACCCAGTACTTC
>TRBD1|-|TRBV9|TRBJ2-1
CASSVGTGPMNEQFF
TGTGCCAGCAGCGTCGGGACAGGCCCGATGAATGAGCAGTTCTTC
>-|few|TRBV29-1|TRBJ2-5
CSVAGLENIQETQYF
TGCAGCGTTGCGGGGCTCGAAAATATCCAAGAGACCCAGTACTTC
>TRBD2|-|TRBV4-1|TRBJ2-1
CASSQGISGRPSGNEQFF
TGCGCCAGCAGCCAAGGAATAAGCGGGAGGCCGTCTGGGAATGAGCAGTTCTTC
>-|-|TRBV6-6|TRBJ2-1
CASSPYYNEQFF
TGTGCCAGCAGTCCTTACTACAATGAGCAGTTCTTC
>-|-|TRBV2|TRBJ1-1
CASKTAYTEAFF
TGTGCCAGCAAGACAGCGTACACTGAAGCTTTCTTT
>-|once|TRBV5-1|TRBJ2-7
CASSMETGEYEQYF
TGCGCCAGCAGCATGGAGACGGGAGAATACGAGCAGTACTTC
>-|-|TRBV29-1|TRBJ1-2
CSVEDLGVGNYGYTF
TGCAGCGTTGAAGATCTCGGCGTGGGAAACTATGGCTACACCTTC